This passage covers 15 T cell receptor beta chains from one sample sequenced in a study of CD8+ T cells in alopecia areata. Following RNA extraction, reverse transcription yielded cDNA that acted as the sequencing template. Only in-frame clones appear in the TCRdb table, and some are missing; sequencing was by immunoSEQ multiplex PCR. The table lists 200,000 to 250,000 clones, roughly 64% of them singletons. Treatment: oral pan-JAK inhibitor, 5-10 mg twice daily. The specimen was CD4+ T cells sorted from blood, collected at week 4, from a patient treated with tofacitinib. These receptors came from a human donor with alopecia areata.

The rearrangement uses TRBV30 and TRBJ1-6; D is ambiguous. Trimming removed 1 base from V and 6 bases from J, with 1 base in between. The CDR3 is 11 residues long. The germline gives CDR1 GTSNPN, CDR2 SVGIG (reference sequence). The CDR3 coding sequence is TGTGCCTGGAGTGCTAATTCACCCCTCCACTTT. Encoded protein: CAWSANSPLHF.

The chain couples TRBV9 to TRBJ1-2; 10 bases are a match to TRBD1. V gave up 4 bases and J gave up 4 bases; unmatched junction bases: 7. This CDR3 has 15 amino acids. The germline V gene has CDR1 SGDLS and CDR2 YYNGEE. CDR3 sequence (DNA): TGTGCCAGCAGCCCTCGACAGGGGGCCAGCTATGGCTACACCTTC. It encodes CASSPRQGASYGYTF.

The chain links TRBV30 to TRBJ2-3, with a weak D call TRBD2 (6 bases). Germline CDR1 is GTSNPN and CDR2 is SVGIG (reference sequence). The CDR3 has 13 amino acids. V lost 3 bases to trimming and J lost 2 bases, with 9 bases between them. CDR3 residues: CAWRRDPTDTQYF. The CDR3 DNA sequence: TGTGCCTGGAGGCGGGACCCCACAGATACGCAGTATTTT.

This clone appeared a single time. CDR3 coding DNA: TGTGCCTGGAAGCTCGTTGGACTGAGCACCGGGGAGCTGTTTTTT. Protein product: CAWKLVGLSTGELFF. The V and J genes are TRBV30 and TRBJ2-2, with TRBD2 as a possible D gene (5 bases). V lost 4 bases, J lost 4 bases, and 16 bases lay in between. The germline gives CDR1 GTSNPN, CDR2 SVGIG (reference sequence). The CDR3 extends over 15 amino acids. Based on the CDR3 plus reference TRBV30 and TRBJ2-2, the full variable domain is SQTIHQWPATLVQPVGSPLSLECTVEGTSNPNLYWYRQAAGRGLQLLFYSVGIGQISSEVPQNLSASRPQDRQFILSSKKLLLSDSGFYLCAWKLVGLSTGELFFGEGSRLTVL.

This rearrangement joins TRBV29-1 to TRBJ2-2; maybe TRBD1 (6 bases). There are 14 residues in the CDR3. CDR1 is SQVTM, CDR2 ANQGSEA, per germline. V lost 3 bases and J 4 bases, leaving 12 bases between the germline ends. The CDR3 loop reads CSVEDRRSTGELFF. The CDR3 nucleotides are TGCAGCGTTGAGGACAGAAGGAGCACCGGGGAGCTGTTTTTT.

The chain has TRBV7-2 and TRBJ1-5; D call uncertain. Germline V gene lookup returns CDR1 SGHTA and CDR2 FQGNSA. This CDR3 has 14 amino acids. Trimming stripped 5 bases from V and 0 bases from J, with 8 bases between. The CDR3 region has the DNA TGTGCCAGCAGCCCGCTAAATAGCAATCAGCCCCAGCATTTT. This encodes CASSPLNSNQPQHF.

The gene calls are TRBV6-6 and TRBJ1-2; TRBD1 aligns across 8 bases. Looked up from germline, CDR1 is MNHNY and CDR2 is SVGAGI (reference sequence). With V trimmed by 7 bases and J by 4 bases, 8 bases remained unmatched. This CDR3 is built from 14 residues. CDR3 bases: TGTGCCAGCATTGACAGGGGCGAGGGCTATGGCTACACCTTC. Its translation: CASIDRGEGYGYTF.

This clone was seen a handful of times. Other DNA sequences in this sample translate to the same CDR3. CDR3 bases: TGTGCCTGGAGTGTACGGGATAATTCACCCCTCCACTTT. Protein product: CAWSVRDNSPLHF. J is TRBJ1-6 and V is TRBV30; D gene ambiguous. Per the germline V gene, CDR1 is GTSNPN and CDR2 is SVGIG (reference sequence). The V end was cut by 0 bases, the J end by 5 bases, with 5 bases between. This CDR3 is 13 amino acids long.

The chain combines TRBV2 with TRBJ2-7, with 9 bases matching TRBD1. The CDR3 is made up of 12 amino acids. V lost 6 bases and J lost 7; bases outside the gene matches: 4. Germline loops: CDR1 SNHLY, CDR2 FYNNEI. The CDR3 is CASSGQGREQYF. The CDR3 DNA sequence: TGTGCCAGCAGCGGACAGGGGCGGGAGCAGTACTTC. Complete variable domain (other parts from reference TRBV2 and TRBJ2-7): EPEVTQTPSHQVTQMGQEVILRCVPISNHLYFYWYRQILGQKVEFLVSFYNNEISEKSEIFDDQFSVERPDGSNFTLKIRSTKLEDSAMYFCASSGQGREQYFGPGTRLTVT.

The CDR3 region is CASSPGTDRGYGYTF. DNA for the CDR3: TGTGCCAGCTCACCGGGGACAGACCGAGGCTATGGCTACACCTTC. This chain connects TRBV18 to TRBJ1-2; 7 bases align to TRBD1. There are 15 residues in the CDR3. The V gene's germline CDR1 is KGHSH and CDR2 LQKENI. Unmatched junction bases numbered 8, after V lost 3 bases and J lost 4 bases.

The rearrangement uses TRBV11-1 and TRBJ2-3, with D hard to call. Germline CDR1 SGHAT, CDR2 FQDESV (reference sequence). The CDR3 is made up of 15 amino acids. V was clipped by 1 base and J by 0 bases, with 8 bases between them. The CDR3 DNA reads TGTGCCAGCAGCTTAGTGTACGGGAGCACAGATACGCAGTATTTT. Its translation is CASSLVYGSTDTQYF. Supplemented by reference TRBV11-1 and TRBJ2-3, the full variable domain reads EAEVAQSPRYKITEKSQAVAFWCDPISGHATLYWYRQILGQGPELLVQFQDESVVDDSQLPKDRFSAERLKGVDSTLKIQPAELGDSAMYLCASSLVYGSTDTQYFGPGTRLTVL.

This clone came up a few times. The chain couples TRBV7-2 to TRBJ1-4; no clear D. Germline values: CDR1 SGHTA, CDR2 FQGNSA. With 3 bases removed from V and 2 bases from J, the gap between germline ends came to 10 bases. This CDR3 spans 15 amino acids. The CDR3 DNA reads TGTGCCAGCAGCTTTATCCGTGGCACTAATGAAAAACTGTTTTTT. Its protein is CASSFIRGTNEKLFF.

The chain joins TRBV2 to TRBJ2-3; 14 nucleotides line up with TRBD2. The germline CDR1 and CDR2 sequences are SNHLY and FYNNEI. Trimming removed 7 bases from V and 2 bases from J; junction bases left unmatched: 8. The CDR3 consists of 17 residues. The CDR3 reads CASKGLAGASSTDTQYF. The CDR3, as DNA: TGTGCCAGCAAGGGACTAGCGGGGGCCTCGTCCACAGATACGCAGTATTTT.

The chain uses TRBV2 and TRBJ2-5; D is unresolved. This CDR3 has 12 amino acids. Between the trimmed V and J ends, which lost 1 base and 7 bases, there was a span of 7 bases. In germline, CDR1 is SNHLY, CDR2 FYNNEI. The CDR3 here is CASSEVPGTQYF. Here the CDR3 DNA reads TGTGCCAGCAGTGAAGTACCCGGGACCCAGTACTTC.

The CDR3 loop reads CASSGSGPTGNEQFF. The CDR3 bases are TGCGCCAGCAGCGGTAGCGGGCCGACCGGCAATGAGCAGTTCTTC. The chain employs TRBV5-1 and TRBJ2-1, with TRBD2 matching 7 bases. Trimming cost V 4 bases and J 6 bases; bases outside gene matches: 10. CDR1 and CDR2 (germline): SGHRS, YFSETQ. The CDR3 is 15 amino acids. The whole variable domain, remainder taken from reference TRBV5-1 and TRBJ2-1, is KAGVTQTPRYLIKTRGQQVTLSCSPISGHRSVSWYQQTPGQGLQFLFEYFSETQRNKGNFPGRFSGRQFSNSRSEMNVSTLELGDSALYLCASSGSGPTGNEQFFGPGTRLTVL.